This T cell receptor (beta chain) was found in a study of CD8+CD57+ T cells in acquired aplastic anemia. Study overall: The DNA of sorted CD4+ and CD8+ cells averaged approximately 3.2 ug.

About this clonotype itself: Its cognate antigen is unknown.

Genomic DNA, the template, was used for profiling of the TCR beta VDJ and CDR3. Each CDR3 protein gets one entry after TCRdb re-called the reads with MiXCR. The sample comprises 200,000 to 250,000 distinct CDR3 sequences, more than 55% of which are singletons, and under 60% rests with the top ten. CD8+CD57+ cell expansion, shown by flow cytometry, had occurred in the patients selected for sequencing. Whole-study results and caveats: Patients and healthy controls showed no significant CD8+ Simpson's diversity difference. Patients and controls shared under 35 CD8+ CDR3 sequences, which appeared highly expressed in patients and within their immunodominant clones.

This CDR3 has 14 residues. CDR1 is SGHAT, CDR2 FQNNGV, per germline. V lost 5 bases and J 0 bases, leaving 10 bases between the germline ends. The sequence was obtained from a human donor with aplastic anemia. Sequencing input: sorted CD4+, CD8+, or CD8+CD57+ T cells (not recorded which) from PBMCs. J is TRBJ1-2 and V is TRBV11-2; no firm D call. Written as DNA, the CDR3 is TGTGCCAGCAGCGGTACCGGAACTAACTATGGCTACACCTTC. This codes for CASSGTGTNYGYTF.